These 26 T cell receptor beta chains were all obtained from the same sample, sequenced in a study of T cell changes during pregnancy in multiple sclerosis. Libraries were prepared by immunoSEQ multiplex PCR; TCRdb keeps only in-frame clonotypes and omits some of them. Of around 81,000 clones listed, roughly 89% are singletons. The source was peripheral blood, collected after pregnancy. The receptors were gathered from a female donor in good health, enrolled as a control in a pregnancy study.

Comment on this clone: At one end, the junction sequence differs from germline, possibly due to a read error. The chain has TRBV7-2 and TRBJ2-7; no clear D. Germline values: CDR1 SGHTA, CDR2 FQGNSA. CDR3 length equals 14 residues. CDR3 loop: CASTLPQVRYEQYF. As DNA, the CDR3 is TGTGCCAGCACCTTACCCCAGGTTAGGTACGAGCAGTACTTC.

This clone was seen a single time. V and J are TRBV5-4 and TRBJ1-2; 9 nucleotides align to TRBD1. This CDR3 comprises 15 residues. V lost 6 bases, J lost 6 bases, and 12 bases stayed unmatched. The germline V gene has CDR1 SGHNT and CDR2 YYREEE (reference sequence). CDR3 loop: CASNRDRVTLNGYTF. The DNA of the CDR3 is TGTGCCAGCAACCGGGACAGGGTAACCCTAAATGGCTACACCTTC.

V and J are TRBV6-5 and TRBJ1-2; the D gene is possibly TRBD1 (6 bases). V was cut by 6 bases and J by 5 bases, with 13 bases left in between. Germline CDR1 and CDR2: MNHEY and SVGAGI. The CDR3 covers 13 residues. The CDR3 coding sequence is TGTGCCAGCAGCGACAGGTCATCTTATGGCTACACCTTC. Translated, it gives CASSDRSSYGYTF.

For the CDR3, the DNA is TGCGCCAGCAGCTTACGCGCTAGGGAGGAAGGCTACACCTTC. Translated: CASSLRAREEGYTF. This sequence joins TRBV5-1 and TRBJ1-2, with D hard to call. The CDR3 has 14 amino acids. CDR1 SGHRS and CDR2 YFSETQ come from the germline V gene. The V gene lost 2 bases and the J gene lost 8 bases, with 16 bases spanning the gap. Full variable domain (rest looked up from reference TRBV5-1 and TRBJ1-2): KAGVTQTPRYLIKTRGQQVTLSCSPISGHRSVSWYQQTPGQGLQFLFEYFSETQRNKGNFPGRFSGRQFSNSRSEMNVSTLELGDSALYLCASSLRAREEGYTFGSGTRLTVV.

The chain couples TRBV5-6 to TRBJ2-7; D remains unclear. Germline-derived CDR1 and CDR2 are SGHDT and YYEEEE. The V and J ends lost 0 bases and 2 bases respectively, with 6 bases between them. The CDR3 is 13 amino acids. CDR3 protein: CASSLGEAYEQYF. In DNA, the CDR3 is TGTGCCAGCAGCTTGGGCGAGGCCTACGAGCAGTACTTC.

The rearrangement uses TRBV28 and TRBJ1-2; TRBD1 agrees at 11 bases. Looked up from germline, CDR1 is MDHEN and CDR2 is SYDVKM. J was trimmed by 4 bases and V by 6 bases; bases with no gene match: 1. The CDR3 loop spans 13 amino acids. As DNA, the CDR3 is TGTGCCAGCAGGGGGACAGGGGGCTATGGCTACACCTTC. Its translation: CASRGTGGYGYTF.

The chain joins TRBV7-8 to TRBJ1-5; TRBD1 matches 8 bases. CDR3 length: 15 amino acids. Trimming removed 5 bases from V and 7 bases from J; junction bases left unmatched: 10. Germline V lookup: CDR1 SGHVS, CDR2 FQNEAQ. As DNA, the CDR3 is TGTGCCAGCAGCCCAGGGAGGACAGGGAAACAGCCCCAGCATTTT. The encoded protein is CASSPGRTGKQPQHF.

The chain recombines TRBV5-4 with TRBJ2-6, with 8 bases matching TRBD2. The CDR3 consists of 17 residues. The junction had 8 bases not matched to a gene; V was cut back by 6 bases and J by 0 bases. Germline loops: CDR1 SGHNT, CDR2 YYREEE (reference sequence). The CDR3 sequence: CASTSRGGTSGANVLTF. As DNA, the CDR3 is TGTGCCAGCACCTCTCGGGGGGGAACCTCTGGGGCCAACGTCCTGACTTTC.

The chain has TRBV5-1 and TRBJ1-1; tentatively, D is TRBD1 (6 bases). The CDR3 extends over 15 amino acids. V was trimmed by 4 bases and J by 4 bases, leaving 17 bases between them. Germline lookup yields CDR1 SGHRS and CDR2 YFSETQ. This CDR3 is CASSKIGTLITEAFF. The CDR3 bases are TGCGCCAGCAGCAAGATAGGGACATTAATCACTGAAGCTTTCTTT.

This clone was detected only once. The chain links TRBV13 to TRBJ2-1, with 8 bases fitting TRBD2. The CDR3 runs 16 residues. The J segment lost 3 bases and the V segment lost 2 bases, leaving 6 bases of the junction unmatched. Looked up from germline, CDR1 is PRHDT and CDR2 is FYEKMQ (reference sequence). CDR3 amino acids: CASSLIAGGIYNEQFF. The CDR3 DNA reads TGTGCCAGCAGCTTAATCGCGGGAGGAATCTACAATGAGCAGTTCTTC.

The chain recombines TRBV18 with TRBJ1-5, with 8 bases identical to TRBD1. This CDR3 is built from 17 residues. Germline V gene data show CDR1 as KGHSH and CDR2 as LQKENI. V lost 3 bases and J lost 9; bases outside the gene matches: 16. Here the CDR3 DNA reads TGTGCCAGCTCACCTACACCTGGGACAGGAGTATCAGGGCCCCAGCATTTT. Its protein product is CASSPTPGTGVSGPQHF.

J is TRBJ2-7 and V is TRBV7-2; 8 nucleotides match TRBD2. Unmatched junction bases numbered 5, after V lost 6 bases and J lost 7 bases. CDR1 SGHTA and CDR2 FQGNSA come from the germline V gene. There are 12 residues in the CDR3. The CDR3 DNA is TGTGCCAGCAGTCGCGGGGGGTGGGAGCAGTACTTC. Its protein is CASSRGGWEQYF.

V and J are TRBV5-1 and TRBJ2-3; 9 positions match TRBD2. Germline V gene lookup returns CDR1 SGHRS and CDR2 YFSETQ. The CDR3 covers 16 residues. J gave up 0 bases and V 7 bases, and 9 bases lay outside the gene matches. The CDR3 is CASLSRAGGSTDTQYF. The CDR3 nucleotides are TGCGCCAGCCTAAGTCGGGCGGGAGGGAGCACAGATACGCAGTATTTT.

This clone was seen more than once but under ten times. The chain combines TRBV4-2 with TRBJ2-5; 7 nucleotides line up with TRBD2. The CDR3 has 17 residues. With 0 bases clipped from V and 4 bases from J, the junction kept 11 bases outside the gene matches. Germline-derived CDR1 and CDR2 are LGHNA and YNFKEQ. The chain's CDR3 is CASSQEGGGSGGETQYF. The CDR3 DNA reads TGTGCCAGCAGCCAAGAAGGCGGCGGGAGTGGGGGAGAGACCCAGTACTTC.

The sample holds one count of this clone. The chain links TRBV4-3 to TRBJ2-2, with no clear D. Germline CDR1 and CDR2: LGHNA and YSLEER. Trimming pared 0 bases from V and 6 bases from J, leaving 5 bases between. This CDR3 is 13 amino acids long. CDR3 nucleotides: TGCGCCAGCAGCCAAGACCCTGCCGGGGAGCTGTTTTTT. Its protein product is CASSQDPAGELFF.

This clone turned up a few times. The J gene is TRBJ2-1, the V gene TRBV5-6, with D perhaps matching TRBD1 (5 bases). Germline V CDR1 and CDR2: SGHDT, YYEEEE. Between the trimmed V and J ends, which lost 1 base and 8 bases, there was a span of 25 bases. The CDR3 is made up of 18 amino acids. The CDR3, as DNA: TGTGCCAGCAGCTTGCAACTTGGAAGGCAGGGTAGTACTGATGAGCAGTTCTTC. As protein: CASSLQLGRQGSTDEQFF. The full variable domain, its missing parts supplied by reference TRBV5-6 and TRBJ2-1, is DAGVTQSPTHLIKTRGQQVTLRCSPKSGHDTVSWYQQALGQGPQFIFQYYEEEERQRGNFPDRFSGHQFPNYSSELNVNALLLGDSALYLCASSLQLGRQGSTDEQFFGPGTRLTVL.

The V and J genes are TRBV25-1 and TRBJ2-7, with 7 bases aligning to TRBD2. J lost 3 bases, V lost 3 bases, and 5 bases had no gene match. Germline CDR1 is MGHDK and CDR2 is SYGVNS. This CDR3 is built from 14 residues. The CDR3 DNA is TGTGCCAGCAGTGAGAGAGGCGGGGGCTACGAGCAGTACTTC. Its protein product is CASSERGGGYEQYF.

The CDR3 nucleotides read TGTGCCAGCAGTTACGACAGGTCGGGAACCGGGGAGCTGTTTTTT. It encodes CASSYDRSGTGELFF. The chain is built from TRBV6-6 and TRBJ2-2; D might be TRBD1 (6 bases). CDR1 and CDR2 from the germline V gene are MNHNY and SVGAGI (reference sequence). The CDR3 is 15 amino acids. Trimming removed 2 bases from V and 5 bases from J, with 12 bases in between.

The CDR3 sequence is CSERVQSPYNYGYTF. The DNA for the CDR3 is TGCAGCGAACGAGTACAGTCGCCCTATAACTATGGCTACACCTTC. V gene TRBV29-1 combines with J gene TRBJ1-2, with no clear D. The germline CDR1 and CDR2 sequences are SQVTM and ANQGSEA. The CDR3 extends over 15 amino acids. V was pared by 7 bases and J by 1 base, with 19 bases between.

The chain recombines TRBV15 with TRBJ2-7, with a weak D call TRBD2 (5 bases). This CDR3 has 13 amino acids. V was shortened by 1 base and J by 9 bases, with 13 bases between the two germline ends. CDR1 LNHNV and CDR2 YYDKDF come from the germline V gene (reference sequence). The CDR3 sequence: CATSRGTSALQYF. The CDR3 nucleotides are TGTGCCACCAGCAGAGGGACTTCGGCCCTGCAGTACTTC.

The chain has TRBV19 and TRBJ2-1, with D perhaps matching TRBD1 (5 bases). The CDR3 totals 12 residues. The germline V gene has CDR1 LNHDA and CDR2 SQIVND (reference sequence). V was cut by 0 bases and J by 8 bases, with 5 bases left in between. The CDR3 DNA follows: TGTGCCAGTAGTATAGACAGGGATGAGCAGTTCTTC. This sequence encodes CASSIDRDEQFF.

This clone appeared a few times. This chain connects TRBV27 to TRBJ1-2; 8 bases line up with TRBD1. In germline, CDR1 is MNHEY, CDR2 SMNVEV (reference sequence). Losses at the gene ends were 5 bases for V and 7 bases for J; bases not matched to a gene: 3. The CDR3 has 12 amino acids. The CDR3 bases are TGTGCCAGCAGTCAGGGGGCGGGTGGCTACACCTTC. This gives the protein CASSQGAGGYTF.

The count of this clone is one. CDR3 in amino acids: CASSLPAQGYGYTF. In DNA, the CDR3 is TGTGCCAGCAGTTTGCCCGCACAGGGGTATGGCTACACCTTC. The V call is TRBV28, the J call TRBJ1-2, with 7 bases lining up with TRBD1. The CDR3 sequence is 14 residues long. The germline V gene encodes CDR1 MDHEN and CDR2 SYDVKM. Germline trimming cut 3 bases from V and 5 bases from J; bases unmatched to any gene: 6.

J is TRBJ1-1 and V is TRBV6-5; D is undetermined. The CDR3 sequence is 13 residues long. Germline-derived CDR1 and CDR2 are MNHEY and SVGAGI. V was clipped by 3 bases and J by 5 bases, with 10 bases between them. CDR3 nucleotides: TGTGCCAGCAGTTATCGGAGTAGTACTGAAGCTTTCTTT. It specifies CASSYRSSTEAFF.

This clone appeared once. The V gene is TRBV6-1, the J gene TRBJ1-3; 7 bases line up with TRBD1. This CDR3 comprises 14 residues. V lost 5 bases, J lost 4 bases, and 5 bases stayed unmatched. Per germline, CDR1 MNHNS and CDR2 SASEGT. CDR3 coding DNA: TGTGCCAGCAGTTCCCGACAGGGAGGAAACACCATATATTTT. Translation gives CASSSRQGGNTIYF.

The CDR3 DNA sequence: TGTGCCAGCAGCGCGGACGGGATCCTGGGTGATTCACCCCTCCACTTT. Protein product: CASSADGILGDSPLHF. The V and J genes are TRBV5-4 and TRBJ1-6; unclear D gene. Trimming cost V 4 bases and J 8 bases, with 19 bases left between them. CDR1 SGHNT and CDR2 YYREEE come from the germline V gene (reference sequence). This CDR3 has 16 residues.